What follows describes a single T cell receptor (beta chain). This clonotype was counted only a few times. Its antigen is still unknown. Base qualities are not recorded, but no much larger clone differs from it by a single base. These data come from a study of early T cells in non-severe SARS-CoV-2 infection (dated by TCRdb to 2020 to 2023). Background on the whole study: Bulk RNA from unsorted whole blood was used for TCR sequencing, so alpha and beta chains could not be paired. Results the study describes overall, beyond this receptor: VDJdb matching was skewed toward anti-spike CD8 responses and likely underestimated virus-specific expansions, missing private and CD4 specificities.

The study was a case-control design nested within a healthcare worker cohort in London, UK, with weekly nasopharyngeal swab PCR tests and blood sampling. Healthcare workers were recruited during the week of the UK lockdown, between 23 and 31 March 2020, and followed weekly for up to roughly 15 weeks. The library was prepared using 5' RACE. TCRdb lists the instrument as NextSeq 500. In the TCR library protocol, unique molecular identifiers were attached to individual cDNA molecules to correct for PCR bias and sequencing error. Both TCR alpha and beta chains were sequenced, and tight co-correlation was observed between alpha and beta sequence abundances in each sample. Turning to the authors' computational methods: Decombinator V4 was used to perform V gene, J gene and CDR3 annotation of TCR sequences. TCRs were defined as expanded if a significant change between any two time points was detected under a Poisson model with p below 0.0001. TCR abundances were normalised to the total number of TCRs sequenced per sample and expressed as counts per million. VDJdb, accessed 1 November 2021, was searched for CMV, EBV and SARS-CoV-2 annotated TCRs, with TCRs annotated for multiple antigens excluded. In TCRdb, the public reads were trimmed at Q25 with fastp and aligned with MiXCR, with productive beta chains retained. Rows with one shared CDR3 protein collapse into an entry with the most common genes and DNA. TCRdb, rather than the study authors, made the V and J calls. In all, the sample holds 100,000 to 150,000 distinct CDR3 sequences, and just under 15% of those were seen once. The ten largest account for about a fifth of the sample.

The receptor was isolated from an adult who was a healthcare worker with PCR-confirmed SARS-CoV-2 infection or an uninfected control (not recorded which). Material: whole blood.

The bases are TGTGCCAGTAGTATGGGGGACAGGGTGAATTCACCCCTCCACTTT. Its coded protein is CASSMGDRVNSPLHF. Recombination connected TRBV19 to TRBJ1-6, with 9 central nucleotides matching TRBD1. The CDR3 starts with the cysteine, ends with the phenylalanine, and has 15 residues. This entry keeps only the CDR3 DNA: 45 bases, framed from base 1. Relative to germline, V is missing 3 bases and J is missing 7 bases, with 4 bases of the junction outside any gene match. The germline V gene (reference sequence) yields LNHDA for CDR1 and SQIVND for CDR2.